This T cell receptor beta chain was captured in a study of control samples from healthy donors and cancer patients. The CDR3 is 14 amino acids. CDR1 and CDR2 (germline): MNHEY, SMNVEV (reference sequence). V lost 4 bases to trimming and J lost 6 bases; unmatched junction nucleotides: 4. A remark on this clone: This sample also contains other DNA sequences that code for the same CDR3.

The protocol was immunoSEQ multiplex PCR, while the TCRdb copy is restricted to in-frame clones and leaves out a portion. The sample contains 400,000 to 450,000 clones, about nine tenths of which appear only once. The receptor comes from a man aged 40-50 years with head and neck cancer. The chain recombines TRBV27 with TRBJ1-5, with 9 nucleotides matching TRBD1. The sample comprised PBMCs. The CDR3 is CASSSTGGGQPQHF. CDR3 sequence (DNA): TGTGCCAGCAGTTCGACAGGGGGAGGTCAGCCCCAGCATTTT.